The 11 T cell receptor beta chains in this list originate from one sample, sequenced in a study of blood T cells in healthy people across ages. The use of a sample-barcoded 5' primer and a J-beta primer mix characterized a second PCR of roughly 7 to 11 cycles. MiXCR, run by TCRdb on the 5' RACE reads, gives a single entry per CDR3 protein. The sample records fewer than 800,000 distinct CDR3 sequences, less than 40% being singletons. The sample comprised blood. Receptors were obtained from an elderly woman in good health.

As for this clonotype: This clone may be a read error of a much larger clone one base away. The J gene is TRBJ2-7, the V gene TRBV18, with a tentative D call TRBD2 (6 bases). This CDR3 has 15 amino acids. Per the germline V gene, CDR1 is KGHSH and CDR2 is LQKENI. The CDR3 loop reads CASSPNGGGTYERYF. Written as DNA, the CDR3 is TGTGCCAGCTCACCAAACGGGGGTGGTACCTACGAGCGGTACTTC. The full variable domain, rest sourced from reference TRBV18 and TRBJ2-7, is NAGVMQNPRHLVRRRGQEARLRCSPMKGHSHVYWYRQLPEEGLKFMVYLQKENIIDESGMPKERFSAEFPKEGPSILRIQQVVRGDSAAYFCASSPNGGGTYERYFGPGTRLTVT.

This clonotype was recorded a few times. The genes are TRBV7-2 and TRBJ1-1; D perhaps matches TRBD1 (6 bases). V lost 6 bases and J 0 bases, leaving 14 bases between the germline ends. From germline, CDR1 is SGHTA and CDR2 FQGNSA. The CDR3 loop spans 15 amino acids. The DNA for the CDR3 is TGTGCCAGCAGTACAAAGGGGGGAATGAACACTGAAGCTTTCTTT. Translating it yields CASSTKGGMNTEAFF. Looking up the rest from reference TRBV7-2 and TRBJ1-1 gives the full variable domain: GAGVSQSPSNKVTEKGKDVELRCDPISGHTALYWYRQSLGQGLEFLIYFQGNSAPDKSGLPSDRFSAERTGGSVSTLTIQRTQQEDSAVYLCASSTKGGMNTEAFFGQGTRLTVV.

This clonotype was counted ten times or more. This rearrangement joins TRBV5-6 to TRBJ2-7; D gene uncertain. V dropped 0 bases and J dropped 2 bases, with 12 bases sitting between them. Germline-derived CDR1 and CDR2 are SGHDT and YYEEEE. The CDR3 is made up of 15 amino acids. CDR3 sequence (DNA): TGTGCCAGCAGCTTGGTTGCCAGCCCAACCTACGAGCAGTACTTC. Protein sequence: CASSLVASPTYEQYF.

This clonotype appeared many times. The V call is TRBV9, the J call TRBJ2-1; 9 bases are a match to TRBD1. Unmatched junction bases numbered 12, after V lost 1 base and J lost 13 bases. The CDR3 totals 15 residues. In germline, CDR1 is SGDLS, CDR2 YYNGEE. The CDR3 sequence: CASSVSPGQGIAQFF. In DNA, the CDR3 is TGTGCCAGCAGCGTAAGTCCGGGACAGGGTATCGCTCAGTTCTTC.

This clonotype came up many times. CDR3: CSARTSGGAYEQYF. The CDR3 region has the DNA TGCAGTGCTAGAACGAGCGGGGGGGCCTACGAGCAGTACTTC. The V call is TRBV20-1, the J call TRBJ2-7, with 10 nucleotides matching TRBD2. The ends lost 2 bases at V and 2 bases at J; junction bases unmatched: 3. The CDR3 totals 14 residues. Germline CDR1 is DFQATT and CDR2 is SNEGSKA (reference sequence).

This clonotype was detected ten times or more. The chain is built from TRBV5-1 and TRBJ2-3; unclear D gene. Between the trimmed V and J ends, which lost 0 bases and 0 bases, there was a span of 5 bases. This CDR3 comprises 14 residues. Germline V gives CDR1 SGHRS, CDR2 YFSETQ. The CDR3 DNA follows: TGCGCCAGCAGCTTGGTACAGAGCACAGATACGCAGTATTTT. Translation: CASSLVQSTDTQYF.

This clonotype was detected a few times. A read error may be the cause here, since a much bigger clone is one base away. This chain links TRBV7-2 with TRBJ1-5; D uncertain. This CDR3 is 17 amino acids long. Deletions cut 5 bases from V and 0 bases from J, with 17 bases between. CDR1 and CDR2 from the germline V gene are SGHTA and FQGNSA. The CDR3 nucleotides read TGTGCCAGCAGCCTCAGGCGAAGGCCATATAGCAATCAGCCCCAGCATTTT. Amino acids: CASSLRRRPYSNQPQHF.

The sample holds many counts of this clonotype. V usage is TRBV29-1 and J usage is TRBJ2-5; 7 bases are a match to TRBD2. The V gene's germline CDR1 is SQVTM and CDR2 ANQGSEA. CDR3 size: 12 residues. Losses at the gene ends were 7 bases for V and 2 bases for J; bases not matched to a gene: 4. The CDR3 DNA sequence: TGCAGCGGGCCGGGACTACAAGAGACCCAGTACTTC. Translated: CSGPGLQETQYF. Based on the CDR3 plus reference TRBV29-1 and TRBJ2-5, the full variable domain is SAVISQKPSRDICQRGTSLTIQCQVDSQVTMMFWYRQQPGQSLTLIATANQGSEATYESGFVIDKFPISRPNLTFSTLTVSNMSPEDSSIYLCSGPGLQETQYFGPGTRLLVL.

A note on this clonotype: This may be a read error, as it is one base from a much larger clone. This sequence joins TRBV5-1 and TRBJ1-1; D unresolved. CDR3 length: 15 residues. Germline CDR1 and CDR2: SGHRS and YFSETQ. The CDR3: CAGSLSRAQNTEAFF. The CDR3 region has the DNA TGCGCCGGCAGCTTGAGTAGGGCGCAGAACACTGAAGCTTTCTTT.

This clonotype has at least ten counts. The chain recombines TRBV19 with TRBJ2-6, with 10 positions matching TRBD1. There are 18 residues in the CDR3. From germline, CDR1 is LNHDA and CDR2 SQIVND (reference sequence). V was clipped by 4 bases and J by 0 bases; unmatched bases: 6. In DNA, the CDR3 is TGTGCCAGTAGTACCACGGACAGGGGGGTCTCTGGGGCCAACGTCCTGACTTTC. Amino acid sequence: CASSTTDRGVSGANVLTF.

The CDR3 region is CASSRASSQETQYF. The CDR3 DNA reads as TGTGCCAGCAGCCGGGCCTCCTCCCAAGAGACCCAGTACTTC. The chain uses TRBV6-1 and TRBJ2-5; D is unclear. V lost 6 bases to trimming and J lost 1 base, with 12 bases between them. CDR1 MNHNS and CDR2 SASEGT come from the germline V gene. The CDR3 runs 14 residues.